The clone carrying this T cell receptor (beta chain) has a single count. Its antigen is not known. The CDR3 consists of 15 residues. The V gene lost 6 bases and the J gene lost 7 bases, with 18 bases spanning the gap. Germline CDR1 is MDHEN and CDR2 is SYDVKM. This sample was included in a study of identical twins. Study conclusions and caveats: Less excess twin sharing appeared in beta out-of-frame sequences. Fewer insertions were carried by abundant cord blood beta clonotypes, but none was seen in memory repertoires. A partial confounding effect on zero-insertion analyses could come from invariant MAIT and iNKT cells.

Unique molecular identifiers were present on the cDNA, and a universal primer site came from template switching. TCRdb itself ran the 5' RACE reads through MiXCR, one entry per CDR3 protein. The repertoire holds about 240,000 distinct CDR3 sequences, with approximately 10% as singletons. The receptor comes from a man aged 45 to 65 in good health. J is TRBJ2-2 and V is TRBV28, with D perhaps assigned TRBD1 or TRBD2 (6 bases each). Material: memory T cells sorted from blood. The CDR3 region is CASRKIGGANGELFF. The CDR3 region has the DNA TGTGCCAGCAGAAAAATCGGGGGCGCGAACGGGGAGCTGTTTTTT.